These 19 T cell receptor beta chains came from one sample sequenced in a study of cytomegalovirus exposure and HLA in healthy donors. The primer mix had 60 Vbeta and 13 Jbeta primers. Here immunoSEQ multiplex PCR was the method, and the copy in TCRdb shows in-frame clones only, minus some. The table includes about 160,000 clones, approximately 80% detected once. Sequencing input: PBMCs. Receptors were obtained from a female donor in good health and CMV-seronegative.

The CDR3 sequence: CATTGQGVFYEQYF. CDR3 DNA sequence: TGTGCCACAACAGGACAGGGGGTTTTCTACGAGCAGTACTTC. V is TRBV10-3 and J is TRBJ2-7; 10 bases fit TRBD1. The CDR3 covers 14 residues. V dropped 10 bases and J dropped 3; count of bases not matched to a gene: 9. Germline V gene lookup returns CDR1 ENHRY and CDR2 SYGVKD.

V and J are TRBV12-2 and TRBJ2-1; the DNA was not used to check the table's D call, TRBD2. TRBV12-2 is a recognized pseudogene. The CDR3 consists of 17 residues. CDR3 DNA: TGTGCAAGTCGCTTCCCACATGGGACGGCGGGACCCAATGAGCAGTTCTTC. This sequence encodes CASRFPHGTAGPNEQFF.

The V call is TRBV19, the J call TRBJ2-1, with 8 bases aligning to TRBD2. This CDR3 spans 18 amino acids. J was trimmed by 2 bases and V by 5 bases; bases with no gene match: 14. Germline-derived CDR1 and CDR2 are LNHDA and SQIVND (reference sequence). The CDR3 sequence: CASSGLAGTSPPYNEQFF. The DNA for the CDR3 is TGTGCCAGTAGTGGGCTAGCGGGTACTTCGCCCCCCTACAATGAGCAGTTCTTC.

The rearrangement joins TRBV7-2 to TRBJ2-3; no clear D. CDR1 is SGHTA, CDR2 FQGNSA, per germline. This CDR3 has 13 residues. V was pared by 7 bases and J by 6 bases, with 14 bases between. The CDR3 DNA follows: TGTGCCAGCACCCTCCGGCGGTGGGATACGCAGTATTTT. This translates into CASTLRRWDTQYF.

The rearrangement links TRBV6-6 to TRBJ1-2; D unclear. The CDR3 consists of 15 residues. Germline assignment: CDR1 MNHNY and CDR2 SVGAGI (reference sequence). Trimming stripped 2 bases from V and 4 bases from J, with 14 bases between. CDR3 DNA: TGTGCCAGCAGTTACCCCGGAGAGGGTAGCTATGGCTACACCTTC. The encoded protein is CASSYPGEGSYGYTF.

The J gene is TRBJ1-2, the V gene TRBV5-1, with 8 bases aligning to TRBD1. CDR1 and CDR2 from the germline V gene are SGHRS and YFSETQ. Unmatched junction bases numbered 6, after V lost 4 bases and J lost 7 bases. CDR3 length: 13 amino acids. The CDR3: CASSQTGVGGYTF. Here the CDR3 DNA reads TGCGCCAGCAGCCAGACAGGGGTGGGTGGCTACACCTTC.

The V call is TRBV7-9, the J call TRBJ2-6; possibly TRBD1 for D (5 bases). CDR1 is SEHNR and CDR2 is FQNEAQ in the germline V gene (reference sequence). V was pared by 1 base and J by 0 bases, with 13 bases between. The CDR3 loop spans 18 amino acids. The CDR3, as DNA: TGTGCCAGCAGCTTAGGGTACAGGATCGGCTCTGGGGCCAACGTCCTGACTTTC. It codes for CASSLGYRIGSGANVLTF.

CDR3 sequence: CASSYQSRVNSPLHF. The DNA of the CDR3 is TGTGCCAGCAGTTATCAGTCCAGGGTCAATTCACCCCTCCACTTT. V and J are TRBV28 and TRBJ1-6; a possible D gene is TRBD1 (5 bases). The CDR3 sequence is 15 residues long. Germline values: CDR1 MDHEN, CDR2 SYDVKM. Trimming pared 4 bases from V and 7 bases from J, leaving 14 bases between.

This clone has more than one count but fewer than ten. V and J are TRBV6-5 and TRBJ1-2; D gene unclear. The V and J ends lost 0 bases and 5 bases respectively, with 13 bases between them. CDR1 and CDR2 from the germline V gene are MNHEY and SVGAGI. This CDR3 is built from 15 residues. CDR3 loop: CASSYSIRSSYGYTF. The CDR3 DNA reads TGTGCCAGCAGTTACTCGATACGGAGCAGTTATGGCTACACCTTC.

In this sample, this clone turned up a few times. V usage is TRBV4-1 and J usage is TRBJ2-2, with D possibly being TRBD2 (7 bases). The CDR3 runs to 17 residues. Trimming stripped 2 bases from V and 3 bases from J, with 16 bases between. Germline CDR1 and CDR2: MGHRA and YSYEKL. In DNA form, the CDR3 reads TGCGCCAGCAGCCAACGGGGGGCAGGGGCTCACACCGGGGAGCTGTTTTTT. Translating it yields CASSQRGAGAHTGELFF.

Details on this clone: The sample carries other DNA sequences with the same CDR3. This chain joins TRBV2 and TRBJ2-7; D may be TRBD1 (6 bases). The V end lost 6 bases, the J end lost 1 base, and 13 bases lay between the germline ends. Germline lookup yields CDR1 SNHLY and CDR2 FYNNEI. The CDR3 runs to 14 residues. The CDR3 DNA is TGTGCCAGCAGGATGACAGGACCTTCCTACGAGCAGTACTTC. Amino acids: CASRMTGPSYEQYF.

This clone has more than one count but fewer than ten. The rearrangement links TRBV2 to TRBJ2-3; D perhaps matches TRBD2 (5 bases). V was clipped by 7 bases and J by 7 bases, with 15 bases between them. In germline, CDR1 is SNHLY, CDR2 FYNNEI. The CDR3 has 13 amino acids. CDR3 nucleotide sequence: TGTGCCAGCAAAGACGGACTCGCTTATACGCAGTATTTT. It codes for CASKDGLAYTQYF.

CDR3 in DNA: TGTGCCACGAAGGCTACGGGTGTGGACGAGCAGTACTTC. Translation gives CATKATGVDEQYF. The chain couples TRBV2 to TRBJ2-7; D is ambiguous. In germline, CDR1 is SNHLY, CDR2 FYNNEI. V was cut by 10 bases and J by 5 bases, with 18 bases left in between. The CDR3 covers 13 residues.

This rearrangement joins TRBV7-9 to TRBJ2-7; maybe TRBD2 (7 bases). Trimming removed 3 bases from V and 4 bases from J, with 13 bases in between. Germline-derived CDR1 and CDR2 are SEHNR and FQNEAQ (reference sequence). The CDR3 is 14 amino acids. The CDR3 is CASSLNGGAYEQYF. CDR3 in DNA: TGTGCCAGCAGCTTGAATGGGGGGGCGTACGAGCAGTACTTC.

The V gene is TRBV7-9, the J gene TRBJ2-3; 8 nucleotides match TRBD1. The junction had 14 bases not matched to a gene; V was cut back by 5 bases and J by 4 bases. Per the germline V gene, CDR1 is SEHNR and CDR2 is FQNEAQ (reference sequence). The CDR3 has 17 amino acids. CDR3 nucleotide sequence: TGTGCCAGCAGCAGGAGCCGCAGGGGGCGCACCGCAGATACGCAGTATTTT. This sequence encodes CASSRSRRGRTADTQYF.

The V gene is TRBV11-2, the J gene TRBJ2-7; perhaps TRBD1 as D (5 bases). Germline loops: CDR1 SGHAT, CDR2 FQNNGV. Trimming cost V 1 base and J 13 bases, with 14 bases left between them. This CDR3 is built from 12 residues. The CDR3 here is CASSLVLGRAYF. The CDR3 coding sequence is TGTGCCAGCAGCTTAGTTCTGGGCAGGGCTTACTTC. Variable domain in full (rest from reference TRBV11-2 and TRBJ2-7): EAGVAQSPRYKIIEKRQSVAFWCNPISGHATLYWYQQILGQGPKLLIQFQNNGVVDDSQLPKDRFSAERLKGVDSTLKIQPAKLEDSAVYLCASSLVLGRAYFGPGTRLTVT.

This clone was counted only a few times. The V call is TRBV28, the J call TRBJ1-5, with D possibly being TRBD1 (6 bases). The length of the CDR3 is 16 residues. Trimming left V 5 bases short and J 3 bases short, with 17 bases between. The germline CDR1 and CDR2 sequences are MDHEN and SYDVKM. The CDR3 region has the DNA TGTGCCAGCAGTAAAACAGGGCTGGGAAACAATCAGCCCCAGCATTTT. Its translation is CASSKTGLGNNQPQHF.

The chain has TRBV11-2 and TRBJ1-1; no clear D gene. V was pared by 0 bases and J by 10 bases, with 9 bases between. The CDR3 is 12 amino acids. Germline V CDR1 and CDR2: SGHAT, FQNNGV. The CDR3 region has the DNA TGTGCCAGCAGCTTAGACCGGGTCGGAGCTTTCTTT. It yields the protein CASSLDRVGAFF.

Written as DNA, the CDR3 is TGTGCCAGCAGCTTATTGGAGCAACAGAACACTGAAGCTTTCTTT. Amino acids: CASSLLEQQNTEAFF. This chain uses TRBV7-2 with TRBJ1-1; D is uncertain. The V end lost 2 bases, the J end lost 1 base, and 11 bases lay between the germline ends. Germline V gives CDR1 SGHTA, CDR2 FQGNSA. This CDR3 is 15 amino acids long.